The sequence of this TCR beta chain was determined in a study of T cells after yellow fever vaccination. The CDR3 is 14 residues long. Germline CDR1 SGHTA, CDR2 FQGNSA. Trimming removed 5 bases from V and 7 bases from J, with 16 bases in between. TCRdb recomputed calls from the 5' RACE reads with MiXCR, one row per CDR3 protein. Among 100,000 to 150,000 distinct CDR3 sequences listed, about 7% were seen once. In its sample, this clonotype was seen many times. Sequencing was performed on CD4+ T cells sorted from PBMCs, taken about 10 days after the first yellow fever vaccination. This sequence was found in a man aged 18 to 29 who received the YFV17D yellow fever vaccine. V gene TRBV7-2 combines with J gene TRBJ2-3; D gene unclear. In DNA form, the CDR3 reads TGTGCCAGCAGCAACCGACCCGGCGAGAATACGCAGTATTTT. Translation gives CASSNRPGENTQYF. Together with reference TRBV7-2 and TRBJ2-3, the CDR3 gives the full variable domain: GAGVSQSPSNKVTEKGKDVELRCDPISGHTALYWYRQSLGQGLEFLIYFQGNSAPDKSGLPSDRFSAERTGGSVSTLTIQRTQQEDSAVYLCASSNRPGENTQYFGPGTRLTVL.